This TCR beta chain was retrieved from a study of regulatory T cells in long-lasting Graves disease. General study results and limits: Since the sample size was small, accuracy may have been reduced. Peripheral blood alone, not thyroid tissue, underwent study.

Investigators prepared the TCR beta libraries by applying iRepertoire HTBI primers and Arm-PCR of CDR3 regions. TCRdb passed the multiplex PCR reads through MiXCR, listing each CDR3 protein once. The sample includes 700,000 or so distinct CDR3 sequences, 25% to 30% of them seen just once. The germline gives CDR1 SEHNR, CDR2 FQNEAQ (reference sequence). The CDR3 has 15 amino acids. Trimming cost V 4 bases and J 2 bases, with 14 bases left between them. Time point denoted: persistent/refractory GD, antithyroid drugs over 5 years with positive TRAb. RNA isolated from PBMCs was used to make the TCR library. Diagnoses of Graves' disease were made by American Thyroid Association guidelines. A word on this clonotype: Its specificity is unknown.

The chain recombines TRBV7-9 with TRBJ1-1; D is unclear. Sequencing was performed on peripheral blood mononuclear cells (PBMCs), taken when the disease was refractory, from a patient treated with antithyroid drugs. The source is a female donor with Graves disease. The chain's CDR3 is CASSSIHQINTEAFF. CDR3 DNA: TGTGCCAGCAGCTCCATCCACCAGATAAACACTGAAGCTTTCTTT.